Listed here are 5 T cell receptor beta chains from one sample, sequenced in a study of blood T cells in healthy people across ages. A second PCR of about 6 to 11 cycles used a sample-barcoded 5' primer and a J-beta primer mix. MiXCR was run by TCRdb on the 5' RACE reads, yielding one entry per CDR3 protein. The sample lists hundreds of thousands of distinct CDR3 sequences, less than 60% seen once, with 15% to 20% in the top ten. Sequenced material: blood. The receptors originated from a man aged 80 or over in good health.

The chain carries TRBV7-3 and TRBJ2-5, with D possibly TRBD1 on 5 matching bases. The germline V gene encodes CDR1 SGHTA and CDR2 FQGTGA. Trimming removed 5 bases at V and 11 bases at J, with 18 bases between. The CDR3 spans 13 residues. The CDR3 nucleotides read TGTGCCAGCAGCCCTTACAGGTACAATGAGCAGTACTTC. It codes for CASSPYRYNEQYF.

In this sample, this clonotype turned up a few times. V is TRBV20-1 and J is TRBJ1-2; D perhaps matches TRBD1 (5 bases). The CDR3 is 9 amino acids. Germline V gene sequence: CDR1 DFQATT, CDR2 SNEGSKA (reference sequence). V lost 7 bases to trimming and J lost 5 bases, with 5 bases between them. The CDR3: CSGQYGYTF. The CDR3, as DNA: TGCAGTGGACAGTATGGCTACACCTTC.

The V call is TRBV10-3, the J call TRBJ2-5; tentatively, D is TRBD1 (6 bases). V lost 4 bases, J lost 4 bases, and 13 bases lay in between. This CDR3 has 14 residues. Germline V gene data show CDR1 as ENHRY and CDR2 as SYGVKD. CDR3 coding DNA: TGTGCCATCAGTGCTGAAGGGGGTCGAGAGACCCAGTACTTC. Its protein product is CAISAEGGRETQYF.

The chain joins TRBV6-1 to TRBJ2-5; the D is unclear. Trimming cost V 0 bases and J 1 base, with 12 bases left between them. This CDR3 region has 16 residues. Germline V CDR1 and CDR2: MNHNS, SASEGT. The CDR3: CASSEAWERRQETQYF. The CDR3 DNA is TGTGCCAGCAGTGAAGCTTGGGAACGTCGCCAAGAGACCCAGTACTTC.

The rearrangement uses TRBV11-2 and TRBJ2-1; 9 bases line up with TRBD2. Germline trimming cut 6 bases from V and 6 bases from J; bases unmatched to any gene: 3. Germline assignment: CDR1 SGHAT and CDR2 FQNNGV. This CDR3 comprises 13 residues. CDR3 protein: CASSSGSVNEQFF. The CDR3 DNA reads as TGTGCCAGCAGTAGCGGGAGTGTCAATGAGCAGTTCTTC.